Given below is one TCR beta chain in context. Its antigen is not identified. The data are from a study of vaccination effects on CD4 cells after COVID-19. Whole-study findings and limits: Healthy vaccinees' vaccine-induced clones included only 1 of 255 cross-reacting with common cold coronaviruses. Clonal contraction was marked in infection- and vaccine-induced clones late after vaccination.

Some clones are missing from TCRdb's copy, which holds only in-frame ones; the method was immunoSEQ multiplex PCR. This sample has 78,000 or so clones, with 60% to 85% found just once. Germline-derived CDR1 and CDR2 are ENHRY and SYGVKD. The CDR3 extends over 13 amino acids. Trimming at V came to 8 bases and at J to 1 base, leaving 4 bases not matched to a gene. Viral peptide pools were used in the ViraFEST assay to expand antigen-specific CD4+ T cells, and sequencing came afterward. Subsequent to roughly 9 days of culture, CD4+ T cells were isolated. The healthy vaccine recipients, who had no prior SARS-CoV-2 infection, showed negative nucleocapsid antibodies. Cultures of over 1.5 million PBMC per well contained 8 to 10 IU/ml IL-2 plus 10 ug/ml peptides.

The chain has TRBV10-3 and TRBJ1-1, with TRBD1 identical over 7 bases. Material: CD4+ T cells from PBMCs cultured with SARS-CoV-2 spike peptides, obtained before COVID-19 vaccination. The clonotype originates from a human donor who received a COVID-19 vaccine. In DNA form, the CDR3 reads TGTGCCATCCAGGGGGTTACGAACACTGAAGCTTTCTTT. It codes for CAIQGVTNTEAFF.